The 11 T cell receptor beta chains reported below all come from one sample, sequenced in a study of sequential checkpoint blockade in melanoma. Treatment in this sample: randomized to nivolumab then ipilimumab (arm A) or the reverse (arm B). Only in-frame clones appear in the TCRdb table, and some are missing; sequencing was by immunoSEQ multiplex PCR. The table has about 3,700 clones, approximately 23% seen once. This specimen consisted of tumor tissue (inferred from file names), obtained from a patient given nivolumab and ipilimumab in sequence. These receptors were taken from a human donor with melanoma.

This clone has only one observation. The gene calls are TRBV18 and TRBJ2-3; tentatively, D is TRBD1 (6 bases). This CDR3 region has 13 residues. The germline V and J ends were trimmed by 3 bases and 4 bases, with 8 bases remaining between them. CDR1 is KGHSH and CDR2 is LQKENI in the germline V gene. The CDR3 nucleotides read TGTGCCAGCTCACCGGCAGGGGCAGATACGCAGTATTTT. The encoded protein is CASSPAGADTQYF. The entire variable domain, with the rest obtained from reference TRBV18 and TRBJ2-3, is as follows: NAGVMQNPRHLVRRRGQEARLRCSPMKGHSHVYWYRQLPEEGLKFMVYLQKENIIDESGMPKERFSAEFPKEGPSILRIQQVVRGDSAAYFCASSPAGADTQYFGPGTRLTVL.

This clone is medium-sized (0.01 to 0.1%) in the sample. The chain employs TRBV6-8 and TRBJ1-6; no firm D call. CDR3 size: 17 residues. V dropped 5 bases and J dropped 6 bases, with 20 bases sitting between them. CDR1 is MNHGY, CDR2 SAAAGT, per germline. The CDR3 loop reads CASSRRGGVAFNSPLHF. The DNA for the CDR3 is TGTGCCAGCAGTCGCCGGGGTGGGGTTGCATTTAATTCACCCCTCCACTTT.

This clone was counted a few times. The chain combines TRBV11-3 with TRBJ2-7; D ambiguous. Germline V lookup: CDR1 SGHNT, CDR2 YENEEA. The V end lost 1 base, the J end lost 2 bases, and 9 bases lay between the germline ends. This CDR3 comprises 14 residues. DNA of the CDR3: TGTGCCAGCAGCTTAGGGGAAAGAGCCTACGAGCAGTACTTC. Translated, it gives CASSLGERAYEQYF.

The chain couples TRBV6-8 to TRBJ2-5; no firm D call. CDR1 and CDR2 from the germline V gene are MNHGY and SAAAGT. The CDR3 covers 16 residues. V gave up 0 bases and J gave up 2 bases, with 13 bases separating them. CDR3 sequence reads: CASSYSIPGLQETQYF. CDR3 coding DNA: TGTGCCAGCAGTTACTCGATACCGGGCCTACAAGAGACCCAGTACTTC.

This clone was seen only a few times. This chain uses TRBV5-1 with TRBJ2-5; 15 bases map to TRBD2. The V segment lost 4 bases and the J segment 5 bases; nucleotides outside the gene matches: 3. The CDR3 has 15 amino acids. Germline lookup yields CDR1 SGHRS and CDR2 YFSETQ. The CDR3 bases are TGCGCCAGCAGCCAAGGACTAGCGGGGGGGGAGACCCAGTACTTC. Translated, it gives CASSQGLAGGETQYF.

By sample fraction, this clone is medium-sized. The chain recombines TRBV6-8 with TRBJ1-6, with D uncertain. V lost 10 bases, J lost 0 bases, and 13 bases lay in between. The CDR3 runs to 15 residues. Germline V gene sequence: CDR1 MNHGY, CDR2 SAAAGT. CDR3 coding DNA: TGTGCCAAAAAGGGCAGGAGCTCCTATAATTCACCCCTCCACTTT. Its protein product is CAKKGRSSYNSPLHF.

The chain recombines TRBV29-1 with TRBJ1-2; 9 bases are a match to TRBD1. Germline V lookup: CDR1 SQVTM, CDR2 ANQGSEA. V shed 2 bases and J 7 bases; nucleotides not matched to a gene: 5. This CDR3 region has 13 residues. The CDR3 bases are TGCAGCGTTGAACGGGGACAGGGTCTTGGCTACACCTTC. Protein: CSVERGQGLGYTF. The whole variable domain, remainder taken from reference TRBV29-1 and TRBJ1-2, is SAVISQKPSRDICQRGTSLTIQCQVDSQVTMMFWYRQQPGQSLTLIATANQGSEATYESGFVIDKFPISRPNLTFSTLTVSNMSPEDSSIYLCSVERGQGLGYTFGSGTRLTVV.

J is TRBJ1-3 and V is TRBV18; D not resolved. The V gene lost 5 bases and the J gene lost 4 bases, with 9 bases spanning the gap. Germline V lookup: CDR1 KGHSH, CDR2 LQKENI. The CDR3 extends over 13 amino acids. CDR3 region: CASSFPGGNTIYF. The CDR3 region has the DNA TGTGCCAGCTCATTCCCCGGGGGAAACACCATATATTTT.

This clone was seen more than once but under ten times. The CDR3 spells CASTASGGSSYEQYF. CDR3 DNA: TGTGCCAGCACCGCCTCGGGGGGGAGCTCCTACGAGCAGTACTTC. The chain recombines TRBV6-8 with TRBJ2-7; 8 bases match TRBD2. CDR1 and CDR2 (germline): MNHGY, SAAAGT. With 7 bases clipped from V and 0 bases from J, the junction kept 8 bases outside the gene matches. This CDR3 comprises 15 residues.

This clone showed up just a few times. J is TRBJ2-2 and V is TRBV19; D is ambiguous. Germline CDR1 is LNHDA and CDR2 is SQIVND (reference sequence). This CDR3 has 16 amino acids. The V end lost 2 bases, the J end lost 0 bases, and 10 bases lay between the germline ends. In DNA, the CDR3 is TGTGCCAGTAGTATAATGAGCACCGCGAACACCGGGGAGCTGTTTTTT. Translation gives CASSIMSTANTGELFF.

This clone is deemed medium-sized (0.01 to 0.1%). The CDR3 coding sequence is TGTGCCAGCAGCTCCCTCGGGGCGGGGGGGCTTGGAGAGCAGTTCTTC. Its translation is CASSSLGAGGLGEQFF. The chain combines TRBV9 with TRBJ2-1; 9 bases fit TRBD2. CDR1 is SGDLS, CDR2 YYNGEE, per germline. The CDR3 has 16 residues. Trimming cost V 4 bases and J 10 bases; bases outside gene matches: 15.